These T cell receptor beta chains were read from a single sample in a study of chemoradiotherapy in HPV16-positive cancers. Profiling relied on immunoSEQ multiplex PCR, and the TCRdb table lists in-frame clones only, not all of them. The sample has several thousand clones, roughly nine tenths seen once. The sample here was blood, taken from a patient who underwent chemoradiotherapy. The receptors were gathered from a human donor with HPV-associated anogenital cancer. Both conserved end residues are part of each CDR3. The order of the fields is J gene, V gene, D gene, clone size, CDR3 DNA, CDR3 protein. A D gene is named only where the DNA matches it firmly. The listing skips clone size in some rows; elsewhere it reads once, few, many or a size class.

TRBJ1-6,TRBV4-3,-,-,TGCGCCAGCAGCCAAGTGAATTTCCGGGATTCACCCCTCCACTTT,CASSQVNFRDSPLHF
TRBJ2-3,TRBV13,-,-,TGTGCCAGCAGCTTAGCTAGCACAGATACGCAGTATTTT,CASSLASTDTQYF
TRBJ1-1,TRBV29-1,-,-,TGCAGCGGAGACAGGAACACTGAAGCTTTCTTT,CSGDRNTEAFF
TRBJ1-2,TRBV19,-,once,TGTGCCAGTAGTATGGGCATACTCTATGGCTACACCTTC,CASSMGILYGYTF
TRBJ1-6,TRBV7-2,-,-,TGTGCCAGCAGCTTAGGACCCTATAATTCACCCCTCCACTTT,CASSLGPYNSPLHF
TRBJ1-1,TRBV7-2,-,-,TGTGCCAGCAGCGCCGAAAGCGGCACTGAAGCTTTCTTT,CASSAESGTEAFF
TRBJ2-6,TRBV5-1,-,-,TGCGCCAGCAGCCCAGGGATTTCTGGGGCCAACGTCCTGACTTTC,CASSPGISGANVLTF
TRBJ1-1,TRBV7-2,-,-,TGTGCCAGCAGCTCACAAGGGAACGGCGCTGAAGCTTTCTTT,CASSSQGNGAEAFF
TRBJ2-5,TRBV11-2,-,-,TGTGCCAGCAGCGGGGGATTCGGGGAGACCCAGTACTTC,CASSGGFGETQYF
TRBJ1-2,TRBV6-6,-,-,TGTGCCACCGGGGGGGCGGCGGCCTATGGCTACACCTTC,CATGGAAAYGYTF
TRBJ1-2,TRBV6-1,-,-,TGTGCCAGCAGTGATTTGGGGAACTATGGCTACACCTTC,CASSDLGNYGYTF
TRBJ1-2,TRBV16,-,once,TGTGCCAGCAGCCACCTTCACCCCCGCGCCGACTATGGCTACACCTTC,CASSHLHPRADYGYTF
TRBJ1-2,TRBV2,-,-,TGTGCCAGCAGAAAACAGGAATATGGCTACACCTTC,CASRKQEYGYTF
TRBJ1-5,TRBV10-3,-,few,TGTGCCGCGGGGTACGACGTAAATAGCAATCAGCCCCAGCATTTT,CAAGYDVNSNQPQHF
TRBJ1-1,TRBV10-2,-,-,TGCGCCAGCAGTGATACGTCCAAAGCTTTCTTT,CASSDTSKAFF
TRBJ1-1,TRBV19,-,once,TGTGCCAGTGGGCAGGGGCTCATGAACACTGAAGCTTTCTTT,CASGQGLMNTEAFF
TRBJ2-1,TRBV7-9,-,-,TGTGCCAGCAGCGAAGATTTTAATGAGCAGTTCTTC,CASSEDFNEQFF
TRBJ2-3,TRBV9,-,-,TGTGCCAGCAGCGTATTTGGAGATACGCAGTATTTT,CASSVFGDTQYF
TRBJ1-6,TRBV27,-,once,TGTGCCAGCAGTCCCACGGGGAGAAATTCACCCCTCCACTTT,CASSPTGRNSPLHF
TRBJ2-5,TRBV28,-,-,TGTGCCAGCAGCCCCCGGTGGGAGACCCAGTACTTC,CASSPRWETQYF
TRBJ2-2,TRBV7-2,-,-,TGTGCCAGCAGCTTAGTTGATCTCACGACCGGGGAGCTGTTTTTT,CASSLVDLTTGELFF
TRBJ1-2,TRBV6-5,-,-,TGTGCCAGCAGCTTGGACAGATCTAACTATGGCTACACCTTC,CASSLDRSNYGYTF
TRBJ2-1,TRBV28,-,-,TGTGCCTCTGAGTCGGGCTACAATGAGCAGTTCTTC,CASESGYNEQFF
TRBJ1-2,TRBV4-3,TRBD1,few,TGCGCCAGCAGCCGGGCCCAAGGGGGCTTCTATGGCTACACCTTC,CASSRAQGGFYGYTF
TRBJ2-1,TRBV29-1,-,-,TGCAGCGTTGACCTCGGGACAGGGACTAGAAATGAGCAGTTCTTC,CSVDLGTGTRNEQFF
TRBJ1-3,TRBV10-3,TRBD1,-,TGTGCCATCAGGCGGGACAGTGGAAACACCATATATTTT,CAIRRDSGNTIYF
TRBJ2-5,TRBV6-1,-,-,TGTGCCAGCGGGGATCCGAGGGAGACCCAGTACTTC,CASGDPRETQYF
TRBJ2-1,TRBV5-1,TRBD1,-,TGCGCCAGCAGCTTGAGGACAGGGCTCTACAATGAGCAGTTCTTC,CASSLRTGLYNEQFF
TRBJ2-6,TRBV27,-,-,TGTGCCAGCAGCGTCAGGGGAGAGTCTGGGGCCAACGTCCTGACTTTC,CASSVRGESGANVLTF
TRBJ2-6,TRBV27,-,-,TGTGCCAGCGGGCCTGGGGCCAACGTCCTGACTTTC,CASGPGANVLTF
TRBJ2-5,TRBV7-9,-,-,TGTGCCAGCAGCCCAGCACTACGGGGGGCGATAGGAGAGACCCAGTACTTC,CASSPALRGAIGETQYF
TRBJ2-5,TRBV6-1,-,-,TGTGCCAGCAGTTTCCCAGACAGCCAAGAGACCCAGTACTTC,CASSFPDSQETQYF
TRBJ1-2,TRBV7-9,-,-,TGTGCCAGCAGCTTAGATGCGGGAGCGGATGGCTACACCTTC,CASSLDAGADGYTF
TRBJ1-1,TRBV23-1,-,-,TGCGCCAGCAGTCAATCTACTTTCCAAGCCGACCGGGAAGCTTTCTTT,CASSQSTFQADREAFF
TRBJ1-1,TRBV5-1,-,-,TGCGCCAGCAGCTTGGTAAGAGGCACTGAAGCTTTCTTT,CASSLVRGTEAFF
TRBJ1-5,TRBV27,TRBD1,-,TGTGCCAGCAGCCGGGACAGCTTCTACTATCAGCCCCAGCATTTT,CASSRDSFYYQPQHF
TRBJ1-2,TRBV5-4,-,-,TGTGCCAGCAGCTTGGACGGGGACGGCCGGGGGTACACCTTC,CASSLDGDGRGYTF
TRBJ1-2,TRBV4-2,TRBD1,-,TGTGCCAGCAGCCAAGCGGGACAGGGGGTCCTCCTCTATGGCTACACCTTC,CASSQAGQGVLLYGYTF
TRBJ1-2,TRBV7-5,-,-,TGTGCCAGAGGGTTAGGCTACACCTTC,CARGLGYTF
TRBJ2-2,TRBV29-1,-,-,TGCAGCGTTGGACTAGGTGCTGGGGAGCTGTTTTTT,CSVGLGAGELFF
TRBJ2-5,TRBV5-5,-,few,TGTGCCAGCAGCCGAGAACTCTTTGATGAGACCCAGTACTTC,CASSRELFDETQYF
TRBJ1-5,TRBV15,TRBD1,-,TGTGCCACCAGCAGACCCGGACAGGTTAGCAATCAGCCCCAGCATTTT,CATSRPGQVSNQPQHF
TRBJ1-1,TRBV7-2,-,-,TGTGCCAGCAGCTTAGTCTTCTGGGGAAACACTGAAGCTTTCTTT,CASSLVFWGNTEAFF
TRBJ1-3,TRBV12-5,-,-,TGTGCTAGTGGTTTGATAAGGTACTCTGGAAACACCATATATTTT,CASGLIRYSGNTIYF
TRBJ1-2,TRBV28,-,-,TGTGCCAGCAGTCAGACCACCACGGACAGAGATGGCTACACCTTC,CASSQTTTDRDGYTF
TRBJ2-7,TRBV30,-,-,TGTGCCTGGAAGGAGCTAGCACCTACCTACGAGCAGTACTTC,CAWKELAPTYEQYF
TRBJ2-7,TRBV5-1,-,few,TGCGCCAGCAGCTTGGCCGGGGAAGCGGCCTACGAGCAGTACTTC,CASSLAGEAAYEQYF
TRBJ1-1,TRBV7-9,-,-,TGTGCCAGCAGCTGGACCGAGAACACTGAAGCTTTCTTT,CASSWTENTEAFF
TRBJ2-4,TRBV7-2,TRBD2,few,TGTGCCAGCAGCTTGTCCGGGACTAGCGGGCAAAGGAACATTCAGTACTTC,CASSLSGTSGQRNIQYF
TRBJ1-1,TRBV11-3,-,-,TGTGCCAGCAGCCCCGAGTTTCCGGGTAACACTGAAGCTTTCTTT,CASSPEFPGNTEAFF
TRBJ1-4,TRBV10-2,-,-,TGCGCCAGCCAATTCACAACTAATGAAAAACTGTTTTTT,CASQFTTNEKLFF
TRBJ2-5,TRBV4-1,-,-,TGCGCCAGCAGCCAAGATTTTGAGACCCAGTACTTC,CASSQDFETQYF
TRBJ2-6,TRBV5-1,-,-,TGCGCCAGCAGCTTGGAAGGGGCCAACGTCCTGACTTTC,CASSLEGANVLTF
TRBJ1-5,TRBV6-1,TRBD1,-,TGTGCCAGCAGTTTCCGGGACAGGGTCGGACAGCCCCAGCATTTT,CASSFRDRVGQPQHF
TRBJ2-7,TRBV14,-,-,TGTGCCAGCAGCCAGAGACCGGGACCCTACGAGCAGTACTTC,CASSQRPGPYEQYF